These 29 T cell receptor beta chains share one sample of origin, sequenced in a study of CD8 T cells in ankylosing spondylitis. One entry per CDR3 protein results from TCRdb running MiXCR on the 5' RACE reads. The data hold around 340,000 distinct CDR3 sequences, with roughly 15% observed a single time. Sequencing used blood, either unsorted or a sorted T cell fraction (not recorded which). Source of these receptors: a male donor with ankylosing spondylitis or in good health (not recorded which).

This clonotype was seen only once. The chain combines TRBV12-3 or TRBV12-4 with TRBJ2-7; D uncertain. V dropped 1 base and J dropped 9 bases, with 10 bases sitting between them. The CDR3 runs to 12 residues. The DNA of the CDR3 is TGTGCCAGCAGTTTAGATCTCGGCGGGCAGTACTTC. This sequence encodes CASSLDLGGQYF.

This clonotype was seen at least ten times. The chain joins TRBV12-3 or TRBV12-4 to TRBJ1-6, with D uncertain. Trimming removed 5 bases from V and 7 bases from J, with 6 bases in between. The CDR3 sequence is 12 residues long. DNA of the CDR3: TGTGCCAGCAGTCCCTTCAATTCACCCCTCCACTTT. It is translated as CASSPFNSPLHF.

In its sample, this clonotype was seen a few times. V and J are TRBV29-1 and TRBJ1-5; 8 bases fit TRBD1. CDR1 and CDR2 (germline): SQVTM, ANQGSEA. Trimming removed 2 bases from V and 6 bases from J; junction bases left unmatched: 0. The length of the CDR3 is 12 residues. This chain's CDR3 is CSVETGGQPQHF. CDR3 coding DNA: TGCAGCGTTGAAACAGGGGGTCAGCCCCAGCATTTT.

A few counts support this clonotype. The chain links TRBV6-1 to TRBJ2-7; D is perhaps TRBD1 or TRBD2 (6 bases each). The germline gives CDR1 MNHNS, CDR2 SASEGT. This CDR3 is 16 amino acids long. V lost 0 bases, J lost 6 bases, and 18 bases lay in between. Here the CDR3 DNA reads TGTGCCAGCAGTGAAGCGATGGGGGGCTTCTCATTCGAGCAGTACTTC. Translated, it gives CASSEAMGGFSFEQYF.

This clonotype was recorded a few times. The junction shows a germline mismatch at one end, possibly a read error. This chain joins TRBV7-9 and TRBJ1-1, with D uncertain. CDR3 length: 15 amino acids. Looked up from germline, CDR1 is SEHNR and CDR2 is FQNEAQ (reference sequence). Here the CDR3 reads CASRLEILFDTEAFF. The CDR3 DNA reads as TGTGCCAGCAGATTAGAGATCTTATTCGACACTGAAGCTTTCTTT.

The rearrangement links TRBV9 to TRBJ2-6; no reliable D call. Germline V gives CDR1 SGDLS, CDR2 YYNGEE. The CDR3 contains 15 residues. The germline V and J ends were trimmed by 1 base and 0 bases, with 5 bases remaining between them. CDR3 bases: TGTGCCAGCAGCGTATCGAGCTCTGGGGCCAACGTCCTGACTTTC. The encoded protein is CASSVSSSGANVLTF. Looking up the rest from reference TRBV9 and TRBJ2-6 gives the full variable domain: DSGVTQTPKHLITATGQRVTLRCSPRSGDLSVYWYQQSLDQGLQFLIQYYNGEERAKGNILERFSAQQFPDLHSELNLSSLELGDSALYFCASSVSSSGANVLTFGAGSRLTVL.

Ten or more counts support this clonotype. This sequence joins TRBV20-1 and TRBJ1-1; TRBD1 matches 8 bases. V dropped 0 bases and J dropped 8; count of bases not matched to a gene: 8. This CDR3 has 14 residues. Germline V gene sequence: CDR1 DFQATT, CDR2 SNEGSKA (reference sequence). CDR3 region: CSARDDRTGSEAFF. The CDR3 DNA reads TGCAGTGCTAGAGATGACAGGACAGGGTCCGAAGCTTTCTTT.

The rearrangement joins TRBV12-3 or TRBV12-4 to TRBJ2-6; D gene ambiguous. With 4 bases removed from V and 10 bases from J, the gap between germline ends came to 8 bases. The CDR3 is 12 amino acids. This CDR3 reads CASSSSRNVLTF. Here the CDR3 DNA reads TGTGCCAGCAGTTCCTCCAGAAACGTCCTGACTTTC.

The chain employs TRBV12-3 or TRBV12-4 and TRBJ2-2, with TRBD1 identical over 8 bases. This CDR3 contains 16 residues. The junction had 10 bases not matched to a gene; V was cut back by 3 bases and J by 7 bases. The CDR3 reads CASSFPQGALSGELFF. CDR3 sequence (DNA): TGTGCCAGCAGTTTTCCGCAGGGGGCGCTCAGCGGGGAGCTGTTTTTT.

The sample holds a few counts of this clonotype. This chain uses TRBV27 with TRBJ2-2; D not certain. Germline CDR1 is MNHEY and CDR2 is SMNVEV (reference sequence). Trimming left V 3 bases short and J 1 base short, with 15 bases between. This CDR3 region has 17 residues. CDR3 in amino acids: CASSFPLPTLNTGELFF. DNA of the CDR3: TGTGCCAGCAGTTTCCCCCTGCCGACTTTGAACACCGGGGAGCTGTTTTTT.

In this sample, this clonotype turned up a few times. The chain recombines TRBV30 with TRBJ2-4; TRBD2 is a possible D gene (5 bases). Germline V lookup: CDR1 GTSNPN, CDR2 SVGIG (reference sequence). V was trimmed by 0 bases and J by 0 bases, leaving 9 bases between them. The CDR3 has 15 residues. Here the CDR3 reads CAWSVRELAKNIQYF. CDR3 coding DNA: TGTGCCTGGAGTGTACGGGAACTAGCCAAAAACATTCAGTACTTC.

This clonotype appeared a single time. The V call is TRBV11-2, the J call TRBJ2-1, with TRBD2 matching over 12 bases. This CDR3 contains 18 residues. The V gene end was trimmed by 5 bases and the J gene end by 7 bases; junction bases not matched to a gene: 15. Germline CDR1 is SGHAT and CDR2 is FQNNGV. Here the CDR3 reads CASSPGGASGGARNEQFF. Here the CDR3 DNA reads TGTGCCAGCAGCCCTGGGGGGGCTAGCGGGGGGGCAAGGAATGAGCAGTTCTTC.

A few counts support this clonotype. This sequence joins TRBV7-2 and TRBJ2-7; perhaps TRBD1 as D (5 bases). The CDR3 loop spans 13 amino acids. Trimming pared 1 base from V and 8 bases from J, leaving 12 bases between. Germline V gene lookup returns CDR1 SGHTA and CDR2 FQGNSA. The CDR3 region is CASSLGVREKQYF. The DNA of the CDR3 is TGTGCCAGCAGCTTAGGTGTCAGGGAAAAGCAGTACTTC. Looking up the rest from reference TRBV7-2 and TRBJ2-7 gives the full variable domain: GAGVSQSPSNKVTEKGKDVELRCDPISGHTALYWYRQSLGQGLEFLIYFQGNSAPDKSGLPSDRFSAERTGGSVSTLTIQRTQQEDSAVYLCASSLGVREKQYFGPGTRLTVT.

Of note for this clonotype: It may be a read error: a sequence one base away is much more abundant. The chain carries TRBV5-1 and TRBJ2-1; D may be TRBD1 (5 bases). Trimming shortened V by 2 bases and J by 2 bases, and 11 bases separated the two germline ends. Germline CDR1 SGHRS, CDR2 YFSETQ. There are 15 residues in the CDR3. CDR3: CASSLSQVPYNEQFF. Here the CDR3 DNA reads TGCGCCAGCAGCTTATCACAGGTACCCTACAATGAGCAGTTCTTC.

The rearrangement uses TRBV3-1 and TRBJ2-3; 11 bases are a match to TRBD2. The length of the CDR3 is 16 residues. V dropped 4 bases and J dropped 6; count of bases not matched to a gene: 9. Germline V gene sequence: CDR1 LGHDT, CDR2 YNNKEL (reference sequence). CDR3 amino acids: CASSLRLAGSRDTQYF. The CDR3 nucleotides are TGTGCCAGCAGCCTGCGACTAGCGGGGTCCAGGGATACGCAGTATTTT.

CDR3 nucleotides: TGTGCCAGCAGCTTAGCATGGGGGTGGACCTCTGGGGCCAACGTCCTGACTTTC. Amino acids: CASSLAWGWTSGANVLTF. The rearrangement links TRBV7-6 to TRBJ2-6; D possibly matches TRBD1 or TRBD2 (5 bases each). The germline V gene has CDR1 SGHVS and CDR2 FNYEAQ. The CDR3 covers 18 residues. Trimming pared 0 bases from V and 0 bases from J, leaving 12 bases between.

V gene TRBV30 combines with J gene TRBJ2-5, with a tentative D call TRBD2 (5 bases). The CDR3 has 12 amino acids. CDR1 and CDR2 (germline): GTSNPN, SVGIG (reference sequence). Trimming left V 3 bases short and J 2 bases short, with 7 bases between. CDR3 sequence: CAWRGGQETQYF. CDR3 sequence (DNA): TGTGCCTGGAGGGGCGGGCAAGAGACCCAGTACTTC. Full variable domain (remainder filled in from reference TRBV30 and TRBJ2-5): SQTIHQWPATLVQPVGSPLSLECTVEGTSNPNLYWYRQAAGRGLQLLFYSVGIGQISSEVPQNLSASRPQDRQFILSSKKLLLSDSGFYLCAWRGGQETQYFGPGTRLLVL.

Only a few counts were recorded for this clonotype. This sequence joins TRBV2 and TRBJ2-3; TRBD2 is a possible D gene (6 bases). Trimming cost V 8 bases and J 3 bases, with 12 bases left between them. The CDR3 extends over 13 amino acids. Germline CDR1 reads SNHLY; CDR2 reads FYNNEI. CDR3 coding DNA: TGTGCCAGCGGCGGGACTTCAACAGATACGCAGTATTTT. Translating gives CASGGTSTDTQYF.

The chain uses TRBV2 and TRBJ1-1; a weak D match, TRBD1 (5 bases). Trimming took off 6 bases at V and 1 base at J, with 9 bases between the two ends. Germline CDR1 SNHLY, CDR2 FYNNEI. CDR3 size: 13 residues. CDR3 protein: CASSGDQNTEAFF. The CDR3 DNA is TGTGCCAGCAGCGGGGACCAGAACACTGAAGCTTTCTTT. The full variable domain, its missing parts supplied by reference TRBV2 and TRBJ1-1, is EPEVTQTPSHQVTQMGQEVILRCVPISNHLYFYWYRQILGQKVEFLVSFYNNEISEKSEIFDDQFSVERPDGSNFTLKIRSTKLEDSAMYFCASSGDQNTEAFFGQGTRLTVV.

This clonotype occurred many times. The rearrangement joins TRBV12-3 or TRBV12-4 to TRBJ2-1; TRBD2 matches at 11 bases. CDR3 length: 15 residues. After removal of 7 bases from V and 9 bases from J, the junction contained 11 bases not matched to a gene. The CDR3 loop reads CASTLGSGGAFEQFF. The CDR3 region has the DNA TGTGCCAGCACCCTGGGTAGCGGGGGGGCCTTTGAGCAGTTCTTC.

The table lists this clonotype with a few counts. This sequence joins TRBV7-9 and TRBJ1-3; D might be TRBD1 (5 bases). V dropped 1 base and J dropped 3 bases, with 10 bases sitting between them. This CDR3 comprises 15 residues. Per the germline V gene, CDR1 is SEHNR and CDR2 is FQNEAQ (reference sequence). As DNA, the CDR3 is TGTGCCAGCAGCTTAGGCCGGACAATTGGAAACACCATATATTTT. This codes for CASSLGRTIGNTIYF.

The V and J genes are TRBV7-8 and TRBJ1-2; possible D gene TRBD1, 5 bases. The V and J ends lost 4 bases and 4 bases respectively, with 19 bases between them. This CDR3 region has 16 residues. Germline V gene sequence: CDR1 SGHVS, CDR2 FQNEAQ. Here the CDR3 reads CASSSRWGKAGYGYTF. CDR3 nucleotide sequence: TGTGCCAGCAGCTCCCGTTGGGGGAAAGCGGGCTATGGCTACACCTTC.

This clonotype was found many times. This chain connects TRBV5-6 to TRBJ2-2, with 10 bases that match TRBD2. Germline V CDR1 and CDR2: SGHDT, YYEEEE. After removal of 4 bases from V and 6 bases from J, the junction contained 12 bases not matched to a gene. The CDR3 extends over 17 amino acids. This chain's CDR3 is CASSTTLSTSGSGELFF. CDR3 nucleotides: TGTGCCAGCAGCACCACCTTATCGACTAGCGGGTCCGGGGAGCTGTTTTTT.

This clonotype came up a few times. The chain is built from TRBV4-2 and TRBJ2-7; D could derive from TRBD1 or TRBD2 (6 bases each). V was trimmed by 1 base and J by 5 bases, leaving 12 bases between them. This CDR3 contains 14 residues. The germline CDR1 and CDR2 sequences are LGHNA and YNFKEQ. The CDR3 loop reads CASSQGAGEDEQYF. DNA for the CDR3: TGTGCCAGCAGCCAAGGTGCAGGGGAGGACGAGCAGTACTTC.

The rearrangement uses TRBV7-9 and TRBJ1-6; TRBD1 matches 7 bases. The trim removed 4 bases at V and 7 bases at J, leaving 1 base unmatched. The CDR3 has 13 residues. Germline loops: CDR1 SEHNR, CDR2 FQNEAQ (reference sequence). The CDR3: CASSSTGNSPLHF. The CDR3 DNA follows: TGTGCCAGCAGCTCGACAGGGAATTCACCCCTCCACTTT.

J is TRBJ2-1 and V is TRBV5-1, with 12 bases lining up with TRBD2. CDR1 and CDR2 (germline): SGHRS, YFSETQ. With 5 bases clipped from V and 1 base from J, the junction kept 7 bases outside the gene matches. The CDR3 is made up of 17 amino acids. The CDR3 DNA reads TGCGCCAGCAGGTGGACCGGGACTAGCGGGTCCTACAATGAGCAGTTCTTC. This gives the protein CASRWTGTSGSYNEQFF.

The chain is built from TRBV20-1 and TRBJ2-7, with no clear D. The germline V and J ends were trimmed by 3 bases and 0 bases, with 15 bases remaining between them. The germline gives CDR1 DFQATT, CDR2 SNEGSKA (reference sequence). This CDR3 is built from 15 residues. The CDR3 region has the DNA TGCAGTGCTAGGGATAGGGCTTTAAGCTCCTACGAGCAGTACTTC. The encoded protein is CSARDRALSSYEQYF.

The chain has TRBV5-1 and TRBJ2-2; weak D call: TRBD2 (5 bases). V was cut by 4 bases and J by 4 bases, with 8 bases left in between. CDR1 and CDR2 (germline): SGHRS, YFSETQ. This CDR3 has 13 amino acids. The CDR3 coding sequence is TGCGCCAGCAGCGTGGACTTCACCGGGGAGCTGTTTTTT. The encoded protein is CASSVDFTGELFF.

In this sample, this clonotype turned up a few times. The V call is TRBV7-2, the J call TRBJ2-3; tentatively, D is TRBD1 (7 bases). CDR3 size: 16 residues. Trimming pared 4 bases from V and 0 bases from J, leaving 14 bases between. Germline loops: CDR1 SGHTA, CDR2 FQGNSA. The CDR3 loop reads CASSWRGQTSTDTQYF. DNA for the CDR3: TGTGCCAGCAGCTGGAGGGGACAGACTAGCACAGATACGCAGTATTTT.